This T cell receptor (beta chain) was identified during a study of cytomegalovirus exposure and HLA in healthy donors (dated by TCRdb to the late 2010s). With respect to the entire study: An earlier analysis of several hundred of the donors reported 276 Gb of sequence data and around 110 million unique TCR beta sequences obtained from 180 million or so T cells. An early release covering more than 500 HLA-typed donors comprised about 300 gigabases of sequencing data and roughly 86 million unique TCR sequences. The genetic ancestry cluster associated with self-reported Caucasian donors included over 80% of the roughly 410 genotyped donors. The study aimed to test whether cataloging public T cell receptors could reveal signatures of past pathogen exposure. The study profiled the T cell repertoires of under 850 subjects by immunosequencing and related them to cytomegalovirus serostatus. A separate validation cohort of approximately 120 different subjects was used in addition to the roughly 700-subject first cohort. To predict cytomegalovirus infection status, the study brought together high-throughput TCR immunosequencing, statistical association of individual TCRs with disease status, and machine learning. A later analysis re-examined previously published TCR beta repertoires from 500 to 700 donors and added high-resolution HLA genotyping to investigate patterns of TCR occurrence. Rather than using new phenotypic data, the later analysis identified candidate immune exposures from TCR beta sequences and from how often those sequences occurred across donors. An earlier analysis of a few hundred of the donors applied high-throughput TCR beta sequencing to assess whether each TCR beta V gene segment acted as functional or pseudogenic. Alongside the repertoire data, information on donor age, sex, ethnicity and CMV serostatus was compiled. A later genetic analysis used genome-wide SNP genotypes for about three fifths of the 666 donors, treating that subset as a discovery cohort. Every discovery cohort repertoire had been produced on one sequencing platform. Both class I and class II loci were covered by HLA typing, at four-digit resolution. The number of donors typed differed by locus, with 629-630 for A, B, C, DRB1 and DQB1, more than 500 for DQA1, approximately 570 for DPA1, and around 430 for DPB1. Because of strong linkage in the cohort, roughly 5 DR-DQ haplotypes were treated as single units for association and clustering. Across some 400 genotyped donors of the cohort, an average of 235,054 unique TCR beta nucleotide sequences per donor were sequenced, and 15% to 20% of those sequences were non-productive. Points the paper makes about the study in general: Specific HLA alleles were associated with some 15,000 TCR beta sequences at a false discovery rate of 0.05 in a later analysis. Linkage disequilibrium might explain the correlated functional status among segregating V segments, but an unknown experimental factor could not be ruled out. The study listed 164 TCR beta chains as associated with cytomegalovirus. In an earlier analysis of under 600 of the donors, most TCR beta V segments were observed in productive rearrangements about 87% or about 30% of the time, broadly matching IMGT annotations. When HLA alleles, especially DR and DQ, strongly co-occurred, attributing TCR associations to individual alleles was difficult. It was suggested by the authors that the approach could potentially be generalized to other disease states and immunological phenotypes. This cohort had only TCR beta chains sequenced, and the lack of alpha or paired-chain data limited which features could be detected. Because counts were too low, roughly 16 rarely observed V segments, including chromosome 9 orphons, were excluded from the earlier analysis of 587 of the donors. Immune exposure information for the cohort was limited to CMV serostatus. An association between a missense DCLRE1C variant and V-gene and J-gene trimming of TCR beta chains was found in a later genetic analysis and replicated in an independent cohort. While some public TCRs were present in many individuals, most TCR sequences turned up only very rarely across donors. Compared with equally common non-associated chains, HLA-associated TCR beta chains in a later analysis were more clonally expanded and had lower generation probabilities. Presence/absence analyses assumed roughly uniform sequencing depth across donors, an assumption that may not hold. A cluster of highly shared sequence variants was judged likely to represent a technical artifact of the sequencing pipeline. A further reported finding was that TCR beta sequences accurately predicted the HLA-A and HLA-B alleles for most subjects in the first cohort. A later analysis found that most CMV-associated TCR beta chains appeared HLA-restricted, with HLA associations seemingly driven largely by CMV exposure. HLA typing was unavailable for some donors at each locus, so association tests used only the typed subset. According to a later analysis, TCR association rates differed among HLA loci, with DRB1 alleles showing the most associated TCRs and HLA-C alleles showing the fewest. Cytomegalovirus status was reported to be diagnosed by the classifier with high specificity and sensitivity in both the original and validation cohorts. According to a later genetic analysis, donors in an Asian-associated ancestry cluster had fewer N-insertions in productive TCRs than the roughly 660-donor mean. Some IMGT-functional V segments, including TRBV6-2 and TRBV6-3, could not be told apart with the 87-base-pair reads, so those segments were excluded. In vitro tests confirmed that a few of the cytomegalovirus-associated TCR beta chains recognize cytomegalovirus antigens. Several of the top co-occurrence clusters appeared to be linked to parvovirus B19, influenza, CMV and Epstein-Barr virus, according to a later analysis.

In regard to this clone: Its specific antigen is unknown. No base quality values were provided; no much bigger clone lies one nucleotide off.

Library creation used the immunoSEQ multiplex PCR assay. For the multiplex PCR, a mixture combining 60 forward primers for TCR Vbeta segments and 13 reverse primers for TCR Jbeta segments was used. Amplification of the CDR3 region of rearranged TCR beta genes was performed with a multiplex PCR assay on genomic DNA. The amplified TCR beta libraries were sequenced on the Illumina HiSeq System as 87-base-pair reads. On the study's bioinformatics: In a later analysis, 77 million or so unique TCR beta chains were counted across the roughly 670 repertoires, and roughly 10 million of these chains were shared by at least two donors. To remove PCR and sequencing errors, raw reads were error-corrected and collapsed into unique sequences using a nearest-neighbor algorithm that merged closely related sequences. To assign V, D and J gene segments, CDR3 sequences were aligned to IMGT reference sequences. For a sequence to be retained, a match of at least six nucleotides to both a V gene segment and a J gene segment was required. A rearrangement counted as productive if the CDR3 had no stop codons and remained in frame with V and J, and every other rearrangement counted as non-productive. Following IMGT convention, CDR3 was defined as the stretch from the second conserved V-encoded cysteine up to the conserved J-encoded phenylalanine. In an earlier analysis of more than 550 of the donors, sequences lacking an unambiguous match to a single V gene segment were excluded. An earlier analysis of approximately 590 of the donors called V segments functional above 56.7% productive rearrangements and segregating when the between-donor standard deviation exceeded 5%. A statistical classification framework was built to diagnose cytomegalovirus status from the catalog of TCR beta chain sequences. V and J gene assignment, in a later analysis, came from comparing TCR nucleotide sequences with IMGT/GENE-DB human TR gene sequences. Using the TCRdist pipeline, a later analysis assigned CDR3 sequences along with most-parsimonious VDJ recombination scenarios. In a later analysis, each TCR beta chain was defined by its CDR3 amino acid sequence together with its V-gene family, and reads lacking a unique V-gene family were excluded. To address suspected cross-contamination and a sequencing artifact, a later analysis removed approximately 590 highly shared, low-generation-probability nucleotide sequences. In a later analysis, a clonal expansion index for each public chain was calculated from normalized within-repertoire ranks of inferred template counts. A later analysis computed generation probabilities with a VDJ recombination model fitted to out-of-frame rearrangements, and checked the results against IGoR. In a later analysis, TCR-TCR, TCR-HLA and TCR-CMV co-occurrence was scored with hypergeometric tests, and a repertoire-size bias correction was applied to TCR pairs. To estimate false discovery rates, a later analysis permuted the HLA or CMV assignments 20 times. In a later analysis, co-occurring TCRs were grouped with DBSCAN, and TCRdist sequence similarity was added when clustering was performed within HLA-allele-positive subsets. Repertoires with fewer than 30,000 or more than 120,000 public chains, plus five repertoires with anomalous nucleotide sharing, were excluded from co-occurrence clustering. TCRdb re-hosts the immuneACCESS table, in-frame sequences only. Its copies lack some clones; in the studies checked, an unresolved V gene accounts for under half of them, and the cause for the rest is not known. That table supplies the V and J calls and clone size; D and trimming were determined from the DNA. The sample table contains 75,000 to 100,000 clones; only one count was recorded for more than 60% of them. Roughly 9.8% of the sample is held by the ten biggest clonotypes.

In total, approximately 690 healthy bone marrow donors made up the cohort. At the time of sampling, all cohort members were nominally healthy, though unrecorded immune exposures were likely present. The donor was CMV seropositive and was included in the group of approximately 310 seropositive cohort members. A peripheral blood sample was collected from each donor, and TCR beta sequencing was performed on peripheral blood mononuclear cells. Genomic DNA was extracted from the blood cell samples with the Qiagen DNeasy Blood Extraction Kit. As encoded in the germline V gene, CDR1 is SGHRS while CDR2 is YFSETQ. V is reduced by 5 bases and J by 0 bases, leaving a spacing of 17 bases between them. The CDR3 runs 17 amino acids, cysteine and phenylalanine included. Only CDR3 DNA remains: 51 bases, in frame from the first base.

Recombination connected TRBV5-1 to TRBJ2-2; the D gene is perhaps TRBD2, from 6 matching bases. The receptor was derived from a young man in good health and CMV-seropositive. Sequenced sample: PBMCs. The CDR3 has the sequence CASSFRGPGANTGELFF. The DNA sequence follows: TGCGCCAGCAGTTTCCGTGGGCCGGGGGCGAACACCGGGGAGCTGTTTTTT.